This T cell receptor (beta chain) was recorded in a study of technical replicates of blood from a handful of donors. The ends lost 4 bases at V and 0 bases at J; junction bases unmatched: 3. The germline CDR1 and CDR2 sequences are KGHSH and LQKENI. The CDR3 spans 15 residues. The table came from immunoSEQ multiplex PCR; TCRdb's copy has only in-frame clones and leaves some out. The table lists under 75,000 clones, over 85% of them singletons. Sequencing input: T cells isolated from PBMCs. This TCR was sampled from a human donor in good health. The chain has TRBV18 and TRBJ1-5, with 7 bases lining up with TRBD1. CDR3 bases: TGTGCCAGCTCACTGACAGGGCATAGCAATCAGCCCCAGCATTTT. Translating gives CASSLTGHSNQPQHF.